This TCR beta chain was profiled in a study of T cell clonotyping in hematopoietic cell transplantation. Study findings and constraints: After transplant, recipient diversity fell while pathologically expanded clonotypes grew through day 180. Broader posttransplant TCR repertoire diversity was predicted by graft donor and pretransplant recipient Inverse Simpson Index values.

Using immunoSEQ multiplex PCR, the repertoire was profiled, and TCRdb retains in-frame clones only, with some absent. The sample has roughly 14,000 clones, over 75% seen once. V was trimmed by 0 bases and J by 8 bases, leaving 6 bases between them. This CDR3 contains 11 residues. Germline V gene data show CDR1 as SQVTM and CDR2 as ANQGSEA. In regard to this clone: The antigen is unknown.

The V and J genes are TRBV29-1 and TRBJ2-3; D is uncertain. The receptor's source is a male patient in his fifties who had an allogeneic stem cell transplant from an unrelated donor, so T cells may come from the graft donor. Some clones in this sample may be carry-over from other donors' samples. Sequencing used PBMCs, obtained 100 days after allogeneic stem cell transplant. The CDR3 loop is CSVEEQTTQYF. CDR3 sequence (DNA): TGCAGCGTTGAAGAACAGACTACGCAGTATTTT.